This passage covers 8 T cell receptor beta chains from one sample sequenced in a study of blood T cell repertoires in COVID-19. Clones were read by immunoSEQ multiplex PCR, and TCRdb kept only the in-frame ones, dropping some. The table has 150,000 to 200,000 clones, roughly 91% seen once. Sequencing was carried out using peripheral blood. The origin of the receptors is a man between 18 and 29 years old with acute or convalescent COVID-19.

The gene calls are TRBV5-1 and TRBJ1-2, with 7 bases lining up with TRBD1. The ends lost 3 bases at V and 5 bases at J; junction bases unmatched: 7. The CDR3 length is 14 residues. CDR1 and CDR2 (germline): SGHRS, YFSETQ. The CDR3 loop reads CASSWGQNNYGYTF. The CDR3 DNA reads TGCGCCAGCAGCTGGGGACAGAACAATTATGGCTACACCTTC.

The table lists this clone with a few counts. The chain has TRBV9 and TRBJ1-1; D ambiguous. The CDR3 totals 12 residues. V was shortened by 0 bases and J by 5 bases, with 5 bases between the two germline ends. Germline values: CDR1 SGDLS, CDR2 YYNGEE. CDR3 amino acids: CASSVGGTEAFF. CDR3 coding DNA: TGTGCCAGCAGCGTAGGAGGAACTGAAGCTTTCTTT.

The CDR3 nucleotides read TGTGCCACCAGCAGAGATACGGGACAGGGAGGGGGCTACACCTTC. Its translation: CATSRDTGQGGGYTF. The J gene is TRBJ1-2, the V gene TRBV15; TRBD1 aligns across 9 bases. Germline CDR1 reads LNHNV; CDR2 reads YYDKDF (reference sequence). The junction had 7 bases not matched to a gene; V was cut back by 0 bases and J by 8 bases. This CDR3 spans 15 amino acids.

V and J are TRBV5-8 and TRBJ1-5; D is unclear. Deletions cut 4 bases from V and 9 bases from J, with 8 bases between. The CDR3 contains 11 residues. Per germline, CDR1 SGHTS and CDR2 YDEGEE. In DNA form, the CDR3 reads TGTGCCAGCAGCCGAGTTGGGCCCCAGCATTTT. Its protein product is CASSRVGPQHF.

The chain employs TRBV19 and TRBJ1-5; 10 bases map to TRBD1. In germline, CDR1 is LNHDA, CDR2 SQIVND (reference sequence). After removal of 7 bases from V and 6 bases from J, the junction contained 15 bases not matched to a gene. The CDR3 contains 17 residues. The CDR3 reads CASTFFHGTGAGQPQHF. CDR3 bases: TGTGCCAGTACCTTCTTTCATGGGACAGGGGCTGGTCAGCCCCAGCATTTT.

This clone has only one observation. The V call is TRBV7-6, the J call TRBJ1-5; 7 bases map to TRBD1. CDR1 is SGHVS and CDR2 is FNYEAQ in the germline V gene. This CDR3 region has 18 residues. J was trimmed by 0 bases and V by 0 bases; bases with no gene match: 8. The CDR3 sequence: CASSLAARGAASNQPQHF. The CDR3 DNA sequence: TGTGCCAGCAGCTTAGCAGCCAGGGGGGCGGCTAGCAATCAGCCCCAGCATTTT. Drawing the rest from reference TRBV7-6 and TRBJ1-5, the complete variable domain is GAGVSQSPRYKVTKRGQDVALRCDPISGHVSLYWYRQALGQGPEFLTYFNYEAQQDKSGLPNDRFSAERPEGSISTLTIQRTEQRDSAMYRCASSLAARGAASNQPQHFGDGTRLSIL.

The chain is built from TRBV12-3 or TRBV12-4 and TRBJ2-4, with TRBD2 as a possible D gene (6 bases). V dropped 5 bases and J dropped 10 bases, with 12 bases sitting between them. This CDR3 contains 12 residues. The CDR3 DNA follows: TGTGCCAGCAGTCCGGGGGAAACAATTCAGTACTTC. Translation: CASSPGETIQYF.

The rearrangement links TRBV4-1 to TRBJ2-3, with 7 nucleotides matching TRBD2. Germline lookup yields CDR1 MGHRA and CDR2 YSYEKL. This CDR3 is built from 15 residues. J lost 2 bases, V lost 6 bases, and 8 bases had no gene match. The CDR3 DNA is TGCGCCAGCAGTACCCTAGCGGCCGACACAGATACGCAGTATTTT. Residues: CASSTLAADTDTQYF.